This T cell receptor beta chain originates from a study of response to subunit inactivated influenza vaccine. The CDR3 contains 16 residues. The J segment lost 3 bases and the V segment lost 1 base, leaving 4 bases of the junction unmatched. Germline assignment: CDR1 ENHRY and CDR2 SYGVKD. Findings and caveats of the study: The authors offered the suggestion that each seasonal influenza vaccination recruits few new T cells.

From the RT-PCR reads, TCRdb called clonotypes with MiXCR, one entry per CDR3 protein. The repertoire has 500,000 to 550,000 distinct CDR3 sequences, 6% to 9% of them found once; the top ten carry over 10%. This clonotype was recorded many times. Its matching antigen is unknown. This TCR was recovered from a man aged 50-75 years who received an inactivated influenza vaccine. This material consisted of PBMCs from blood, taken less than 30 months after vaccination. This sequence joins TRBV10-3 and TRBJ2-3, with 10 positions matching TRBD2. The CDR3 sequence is CAISEFLAGVTDTQYF. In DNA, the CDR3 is TGTGCCATCAGTGAGTTTCTAGCGGGGGTTACAGATACGCAGTATTTT.